One TCR beta chain is described in this entry. Germline lookup yields CDR1 KGHSH and CDR2 LQKENI. The junction had 10 bases not matched to a gene; V was cut back by 2 bases and J by 3 bases. The CDR3 contains 16 residues. Cells designated naive CD8 were CD45RO-negative and were positively selected for CCR7, with terminally differentiated effector memory CD45RA+ cells excluded. Donors had no recently reported acute infections or vaccinations and were HIV-negative. The data were taken from a study of shared clonotypes between healthy human individuals. Study-level information: CD4 naive and CD4 memory each took three plates per donor, while CD8 naive took two and CD8 memory one.

Researchers ran the assay at a deep level. Genomic DNA (from each subset) was split evenly across several immunoSEQ plates. Using immunoSEQ multiplex PCR, the repertoire was profiled, and TCRdb retains in-frame clones only, with some absent. This sample yields about 2.2 million clones, of which 93% are seen a single time; about 1.7% belongs to the top ten. This clonotype was sampled from a man younger than 30 in good health. Some clones in this sample may be carry-over from other donors' samples. The sequenced sample was naive CD8+ T cells from PBMCs. The chain uses TRBV18 and TRBJ2-7; 7 nucleotides agree with TRBD2. The CDR3 here is CASSPGWGEGFYEQYF. CDR3 DNA sequence: TGTGCCAGCTCACCAGGATGGGGGGAGGGTTTCTACGAGCAGTACTTC.